The 15 T cell receptor beta chains below come from one sample, sequenced in a study of cytomegalovirus exposure and HLA in healthy donors. Assay: immunoSEQ multiplex PCR; the TCRdb copy retains only in-frame clones and omits some. The table has about 150,000 clones, 87% seen once. Sequencing was carried out using PBMCs. These receptors all stem from a man between 18 and 29 years old in good health and CMV-seropositive.

V and J are TRBV4-1 and TRBJ2-1, with 13 bases lining up with TRBD2. Germline V gives CDR1 MGHRA, CDR2 YSYEKL. V shed 1 base and J 7 bases; nucleotides not matched to a gene: 1. CDR3 length: 15 amino acids. CDR3 nucleotides: TGCGCCAGCAGCCAAGGGACTAGCGGGAGTAATGAGCAGTTCTTC. Its protein is CASSQGTSGSNEQFF.

The genes are TRBV6-4 and TRBJ2-2; no clear D. Germline-derived CDR1 and CDR2 are MRHNA and SNTAGT. The length of the CDR3 is 13 residues. The V end lost 2 bases, the J end lost 5 bases, and 6 bases lay between the germline ends. CDR3 DNA sequence: TGTGCCAGCAGTGACGACTTTACCGGGGAGCTGTTTTTT. Amino acid sequence: CASSDDFTGELFF.

The CDR3 DNA is TGTGCCAGTGACAGACGATATTCTAACTATGGCTACACCTTC. Translating it yields CASDRRYSNYGYTF. V usage is TRBV2 and J usage is TRBJ1-2; a possible D gene is TRBD1 (5 bases). The V gene lost 9 bases and the J gene lost 0 bases, with 14 bases spanning the gap. CDR1 and CDR2 (germline): SNHLY, FYNNEI. The length of the CDR3 is 14 residues.

CDR3 in amino acids: CASSNGDRDEQYF. Written as DNA, the CDR3 is TGTGCCAGCAGCAATGGGGACAGGGACGAGCAGTACTTC. The J gene is TRBJ2-7, the V gene TRBV5-4; 9 nucleotides line up with TRBD1. This CDR3 has 13 amino acids. After removal of 4 bases from V and 5 bases from J, the junction contained 4 bases not matched to a gene. Germline-derived CDR1 and CDR2 are SGHNT and YYREEE (reference sequence).

The V and J genes are TRBV2 and TRBJ1-2; TRBD1 is a possible D gene (5 bases). There are 14 residues in the CDR3. The V and J ends lost 8 bases and 8 bases respectively, with 21 bases between them. Germline-derived CDR1 and CDR2 are SNHLY and FYNNEI. This chain's CDR3 is CASARGTLPPGYTF. The CDR3 DNA sequence: TGTGCCAGCGCACGGGGGACTTTACCGCCGGGCTACACCTTC.

This clone was recorded many times. Distinct nucleotide sequences in the sample also encode this CDR3. Here the CDR3 reads CASSLTGYGSPLHF. CDR3 nucleotides: TGTGCCAGCAGCTTAACAGGGTACGGTTCACCCCTCCACTTT. This chain uses TRBV11-3 with TRBJ1-6; possible D gene TRBD1, 6 bases. Per the germline V gene, CDR1 is SGHNT and CDR2 is YENEEA. CDR3 size: 14 residues. Trimming left V 2 bases short and J 9 bases short, with 11 bases between. The whole variable domain, remainder taken from reference TRBV11-3 and TRBJ1-6, is EAGVVQSPRYKIIEKKQPVAFWCNPISGHNTLYWYLQNLGQGPELLIRYENEEAVDDSQLPKDRFSAERLKGVDSTLKIQPAELGDSAVYLCASSLTGYGSPLHFGNGTRLTVT.

The chain couples TRBV11-2 to TRBJ1-1; possible D gene TRBD1, 5 bases. Trimming shortened V by 5 bases and J by 3 bases, and 16 bases separated the two germline ends. The V gene's germline CDR1 is SGHAT and CDR2 FQNNGV. The CDR3 consists of 15 residues. CDR3 residues: CASSTRRTRDTEAFF. CDR3 DNA: TGTGCCAGCAGCACCCGTCGGACAAGGGACACTGAAGCTTTCTTT.

The V and J genes are TRBV4-1 and TRBJ1-6, with 9 bases lining up with TRBD1. The CDR3 sequence is 17 residues long. Germline V gene sequence: CDR1 MGHRA, CDR2 YSYEKL. Germline trimming cut 1 base from V and 7 bases from J; bases unmatched to any gene: 8. The CDR3 sequence: CASSQVDRGAGNSPLHF. DNA for the CDR3: TGCGCCAGCAGCCAAGTCGACAGGGGGGCCGGGAATTCACCCCTCCACTTT.

To note about this clone: One end of the junction does not line up with germline, which may come from a read error. V gene TRBV6-5 combines with J gene TRBJ2-7; the D gene is possibly TRBD1 (6 bases). CDR1 and CDR2 (germline): MNHEY, SVGAGI. The CDR3 runs 15 residues. CDR3 sequence (DNA): TGTGCCAGCAGTCGTACCGGGACACACTCCCACGAGCAGTACTTC. Protein sequence: CASSRTGTHSHEQYF.

The chain is built from TRBV27 and TRBJ2-1, with D perhaps matching TRBD2 (6 bases). This CDR3 is 16 amino acids long. Germline CDR1 is MNHEY and CDR2 is SMNVEV (reference sequence). The ends were cut back, 1 base at V and 7 bases at J, with 17 bases in the middle. DNA for the CDR3: TGTGCCAGCAGTTTATTAGCCGGGAGTGGGCCAAATGAGCAGTTCTTC. Translation: CASSLLAGSGPNEQFF.

V is TRBV13 and J is TRBJ2-2, with 8 bases lining up with TRBD1. Germline V gives CDR1 PRHDT, CDR2 FYEKMQ (reference sequence). The CDR3 is 14 amino acids. V shed 8 bases and J 6 bases; nucleotides not matched to a gene: 8. CDR3 sequence reads: CASFGQGVAGELFF. The CDR3 DNA sequence: TGTGCCAGCTTCGGACAGGGAGTCGCCGGGGAGCTGTTTTTT.

This chain connects TRBV5-6 to TRBJ1-3; TRBD1 might be the D (5 bases). V was shortened by 6 bases and J by 1 base, with 11 bases between the two germline ends. Germline V gene lookup returns CDR1 SGHDT and CDR2 YYEEEE. CDR3 length: 14 amino acids. The CDR3 spells CASNLGLSGNTIYF. The CDR3, as DNA: TGTGCCAGCAACCTGGGACTTTCTGGAAACACCATATATTTT.

This clone was observed once. This chain connects TRBV19 to TRBJ2-1, with 8 bases lining up with TRBD1. Per the germline V gene, CDR1 is LNHDA and CDR2 is SQIVND (reference sequence). With V trimmed by 5 bases and J by 9 bases, 12 bases remained unmatched. This CDR3 region has 15 residues. The CDR3 reads CASSSQYRGWSEQFF. CDR3 nucleotides: TGTGCCAGTAGTTCCCAATACAGGGGGTGGTCTGAGCAGTTCTTC.

The chain carries TRBV5-1 and TRBJ2-7, with no clear D. The CDR3 runs to 14 residues. Germline V CDR1 and CDR2: SGHRS, YFSETQ. Trimming pared 1 base from V and 0 bases from J, leaving 8 bases between. CDR3 sequence (DNA): TGCGCCAGCAGCTTGAGAGAACTCTCCTACGAGCAGTACTTC. As protein: CASSLRELSYEQYF.

V and J are TRBV6-4 and TRBJ1-1; 8 bases fit TRBD1. Germline CDR1 and CDR2: MRHNA and SNTAGT. V was clipped by 6 bases and J by 4 bases; unmatched bases: 7. The CDR3 spans 14 residues. CDR3 in DNA: TGTGCCAGCAGACTACAGGGGGAAAGCACTGAAGCTTTCTTT. It codes for CASRLQGESTEAFF.